The present entry profiles one TCR beta chain with its context. Antigen: not known. Data came from immunoSEQ multiplex PCR; TCRdb stores just in-frame clones and leaves some out. The sample contains under 400,000 clones, 86% of which appear only once. The entry originates in a study of cytomegalovirus exposure and HLA in healthy donors. At the level of the study: The use of the same platform for the roughly 130 validation repertoires and the 550 to 850 first-cohort repertoires was reported by a later analysis.

Germline V CDR1 and CDR2: MDHEN, SYDVKM. The CDR3 is 12 amino acids. With 6 bases removed from V and 5 bases from J, the gap between germline ends came to 10 bases. Overall study findings and caveats: Diagnosis of cytomegalovirus status made by the classifier reportedly showed high specificity and sensitivity. In a later analysis, first-cohort TCR clusters were found to tend to co-occur in the approximately 120 validation repertoires.

The sample taken for sequencing was PBMCs. This receptor was taken from a woman aged 18 to 35 in good health and CMV-seronegative. The chain has TRBV28 and TRBJ1-2; no definite D call. The CDR3 sequence is CASRATGYGYTF. The CDR3 DNA reads as TGTGCCAGCAGGGCTACGGGATATGGCTACACCTTC.